A single sample is the source of the 31 T cell receptor beta chains below, sequenced in a study of blood T cell repertoires in COVID-19. Generated by immunoSEQ multiplex PCR, the TCRdb table keeps only in-frame clones and is missing some. There are approximately 120,000 clones in the sample; approximately 90% occur only once, and around 1.9% lies in the top ten. Sequencing was done on a sample of peripheral blood. The receptor set was obtained from a man aged 45 to 65 with COVID-19, enrolled during active disease.

The table lists this clone with a count of one. The chain carries TRBV18 and TRBJ2-2; 8 bases line up with TRBD1. The germline CDR1 and CDR2 sequences are KGHSH and LQKENI. With V trimmed by 3 bases and J by 0 bases, 6 bases remained unmatched. The CDR3 runs to 17 residues. CDR3 amino acids: CASSPGQAPANTGELFF. DNA for the CDR3: TGTGCCAGCTCACCGGGACAGGCGCCCGCGAACACCGGGGAGCTGTTTTTT.

V and J are TRBV9 and TRBJ2-7, with D tentatively TRBD1 (5 bases). The CDR3 loop spans 15 amino acids. The ends were cut back, 0 bases at V and 4 bases at J, with 14 bases in the middle. Germline V gene lookup returns CDR1 SGDLS and CDR2 YYNGEE. The CDR3 nucleotides read TGTGCCAGCAGCGTAGAAGGCAGGGCTGGTTACGAGCAGTACTTC. This encodes CASSVEGRAGYEQYF.

The chain joins TRBV27 to TRBJ2-5; a weak D match, TRBD1 (5 bases). This CDR3 is built from 13 residues. Germline V CDR1 and CDR2: MNHEY, SMNVEV (reference sequence). V was cut by 10 bases and J by 4 bases, with 16 bases left in between. For the CDR3, the DNA is TGTGCCACCCGACCAGGGAATGGAGAGACCCAGTACTTC. This translates into CATRPGNGETQYF.

This clone was seen more than once but under ten times. V usage is TRBV3-1 (or the pseudogene TRBV3-2) and J usage is TRBJ2-1; TRBD1 might be the D (6 bases). The CDR3 is made up of 16 amino acids. V was shortened by 0 bases and J by 3 bases, with 12 bases between the two germline ends. CDR1 LGHDT and CDR2 YNNKEL come from the germline V gene (reference sequence). The CDR3 sequence is CASSQDQQGIYNEQFF. The CDR3 nucleotides read TGTGCCAGCAGCCAAGATCAACAGGGAATCTACAATGAGCAGTTCTTC.

The V call is TRBV29-1, the J call TRBJ2-1; D possibly corresponds to TRBD2 (6 bases). Germline V gene data show CDR1 as SQVTM and CDR2 as ANQGSEA. The CDR3 totals 14 residues. V lost 7 bases, J lost 3 bases, and 16 bases lay in between. The CDR3 loop reads CSAHRDLVYNEQFF. In nucleotides, the CDR3 is TGCAGCGCCCACCGGGACTTGGTCTACAATGAGCAGTTCTTC.

The sample holds one count of this clone. This chain connects TRBV4-2 to TRBJ1-1; TRBD1 agrees at 11 bases. The CDR3 sequence is 15 residues long. Germline CDR1 LGHNA, CDR2 YNFKEQ. V shed 1 base, J shed 5 bases, and the junction held 3 bases outside the gene matches. The chain's CDR3 is CASSQGDRGGTEAFF. CDR3 nucleotide sequence: TGTGCCAGCAGCCAAGGGGACAGGGGGGGGACTGAAGCTTTCTTT.

This sequence joins TRBV7-3 and TRBJ2-7; TRBD2 aligns across 9 bases. V gave up 5 bases and J gave up 6 bases; unmatched junction bases: 8. The germline V gene encodes CDR1 SGHTA and CDR2 FQGTGA. The CDR3 covers 14 residues. DNA for the CDR3: TGTGCCAGCAGCCTAGCGGGGCTCCAGGGCGAGCAGTACGTC. Its protein is CASSLAGLQGEQYV.

The CDR3 DNA is TGTGCCAGCAGCATTGCGGAGCGGGAGACCCAGTACTTC. This sequence encodes CASSIAERETQYF. The V gene is TRBV7-3, the J gene TRBJ2-5, with a weak D call TRBD2 (5 bases). Trimming pared 5 bases from V and 5 bases from J, leaving 12 bases between. Per germline, CDR1 SGHTA and CDR2 FQGTGA. The CDR3 runs 13 residues.

The V call is TRBV19, the J call TRBJ1-1; TRBD1 might be the D (5 bases). The length of the CDR3 is 14 residues. Trimming pared 4 bases from V and 1 base from J, leaving 10 bases between. Germline assignment: CDR1 LNHDA and CDR2 SQIVND (reference sequence). As DNA, the CDR3 is TGTGCCAGTAGTAACAGGCAAAAGAACACTGAAGCTTTCTTT. Protein sequence: CASSNRQKNTEAFF.

The chain couples TRBV7-9 to TRBJ1-1; the D gene is possibly TRBD1 (6 bases). Trimming took off 5 bases at V and 4 bases at J, with 17 bases between the two ends. Germline assignment: CDR1 SEHNR and CDR2 FQNEAQ (reference sequence). CDR3 size: 15 residues. CDR3 coding DNA: TGTGCCAGCAGCCCGATTCTGGGGGCTGTCACTGAAGCTTTCTTT. Protein: CASSPILGAVTEAFF.

V gene TRBV10-2 combines with J gene TRBJ2-1; 8 positions match TRBD2. J was trimmed by 7 bases and V by 0 bases; bases with no gene match: 8. The CDR3 totals 16 residues. Looked up from germline, CDR1 is WSHSY and CDR2 is SAAADI. The DNA of the CDR3 is TGCGCCAGCAGTGAGTCTAGGGCTAGCGGGTTAAATGAGCAGTTCTTC. Its translation: CASSESRASGLNEQFF.

The chain is built from TRBV7-2 and TRBJ2-7; tentatively, D is TRBD2 (5 bases). Per germline, CDR1 SGHTA and CDR2 FQGNSA. The germline V and J ends were trimmed by 3 bases and 4 bases, with 13 bases remaining between them. This CDR3 has 14 amino acids. CDR3 nucleotide sequence: TGTGCCAGCAGCTTTTGGGCTGGGGAGTACGAGCAGTACTTC. As protein: CASSFWAGEYEQYF.

The chain is built from TRBV1 and TRBJ2-7; the table assigns TRBD2, which was not confirmed against the DNA. TRBV1 is reported as a pseudogene. This CDR3 spans 15 amino acids. The CDR3 spells CTSSPWTSGSYEQYV. In DNA, the CDR3 is TGCACCAGCAGCCCGTGGACTAGCGGCTCCTACGAGCAGTACGTC.

The chain has TRBV12-3 or TRBV12-4 and TRBJ1-1; D gene uncertain. Trimming removed 6 bases at V and 6 bases at J, with 14 bases between. The CDR3 is 13 residues long. As DNA, the CDR3 is TGTGCCAGCAGGTGGGCGTTATGGGCTGAAGCTTTCTTT. Its translation: CASRWALWAEAFF.

The rearrangement joins TRBV28 to TRBJ2-1; TRBD2 matches 8 bases. The CDR3 is made up of 12 amino acids. Germline CDR1 and CDR2: MDHEN and SYDVKM. In DNA, the CDR3 is TGTGCTTCGGGACTAGGGGACAATGAGCAGTTCTTC. Translation gives CASGLGDNEQFF.

The chain couples TRBV4-1 to TRBJ2-3, with 10 positions matching TRBD1. The CDR3 totals 17 residues. The ends lost 0 bases at V and 2 bases at J; junction bases unmatched: 5. From germline, CDR1 is MGHRA and CDR2 YSYEKL. CDR3 sequence (DNA): TGCGCCAGCAGCCAAGATCTAGGGACAGGGGTCACAGATACGCAGTATTTT. The encoded protein is CASSQDLGTGVTDTQYF.

The rearrangement uses TRBV19 and TRBJ1-5; D may be TRBD1 (6 bases). This CDR3 spans 16 amino acids. Trimming pared 5 bases from V and 3 bases from J, leaving 17 bases between. Germline V lookup: CDR1 LNHDA, CDR2 SQIVND (reference sequence). The CDR3 sequence: CASSPPIGGNNQPQHF. For the CDR3, the DNA is TGTGCCAGTAGTCCACCAATAGGGGGAAACAATCAGCCCCAGCATTTT.

This CDR3 reads CASIGQPNYNEQFF. For the CDR3, the DNA is TGTGCCAGTATTGGGCAGCCCAATTACAATGAGCAGTTCTTC. The V call is TRBV19, the J call TRBJ2-1; D is unclear. Germline loops: CDR1 LNHDA, CDR2 SQIVND (reference sequence). This CDR3 is built from 14 residues. The V and J ends lost 7 bases and 4 bases respectively, with 14 bases between them.

The genes are TRBV15 and TRBJ1-6, with 10 bases identical to TRBD1. The CDR3 length is 16 residues. CDR1 is LNHNV and CDR2 is YYDKDF in the germline V gene (reference sequence). J was trimmed by 11 bases and V by 0 bases; bases with no gene match: 7. DNA of the CDR3: TGTGCCACCAGCAGAGAGCCGGGACAGGGGAGGCCACCCCTCCACTTT. Amino acids: CATSREPGQGRPPLHF.

There are a few counts of this clone. This sequence joins TRBV10-1 and TRBJ1-6; the D is unclear. This CDR3 contains 11 residues. Looked up from germline, CDR1 is WNHNN and CDR2 is SYGVQD (reference sequence). V gave up 3 bases and J gave up 10 bases, with 4 bases separating them. Written as DNA, the CDR3 is TGCGCCAGCAGTGACAGGTCACCCCTCCACTTT. It encodes CASSDRSPLHF.

The J gene is TRBJ1-3, the V gene TRBV5-8, with 7 bases lining up with TRBD1. CDR1 and CDR2 (germline): SGHTS, YDEGEE. After removal of 2 bases from V and 2 bases from J, the junction contained 10 bases not matched to a gene. The CDR3 runs to 17 residues. As DNA, the CDR3 is TGTGCCAGCAGCTTTGGTGGACTGACAGGGACTGGAAACACCATATATTTT. Translating it yields CASSFGGLTGTGNTIYF.

This clone turned up a few times. The J gene is TRBJ1-1, the V gene TRBV7-9; D unclear. V lost 1 base, J lost 1 base, and 10 bases lay in between. The CDR3 covers 15 residues. From germline, CDR1 is SEHNR and CDR2 FQNEAQ (reference sequence). The DNA of the CDR3 is TGTGCCAGCAGCTTAGTACGCCTCGGGAACACTGAAGCTTTCTTT. Protein product: CASSLVRLGNTEAFF.

V is TRBV29-1 and J is TRBJ1-5, with a possible D match to TRBD1 (6 bases). The germline gives CDR1 SQVTM, CDR2 ANQGSEA. The CDR3 is 14 amino acids. V was cut by 3 bases and J by 2 bases, with 11 bases left in between. The CDR3 reads CSVDPRQGNQPQHF. The CDR3 DNA reads as TGCAGCGTTGACCCGAGACAGGGCAATCAGCCCCAGCATTTT.

The chain joins TRBV9 to TRBJ1-1, with D unresolved. Trimming stripped 3 bases from V and 1 base from J, with 16 bases between. From germline, CDR1 is SGDLS and CDR2 YYNGEE. The CDR3 runs 16 residues. The CDR3: CASSADSFGANTEAFF. DNA of the CDR3: TGTGCCAGCAGCGCCGACTCCTTCGGAGCGAACACTGAAGCTTTCTTT.

In DNA, the CDR3 is TGCGCCAGCAGCTTGGAGGTCGTAGCGGGAGGCTACAATGAGCAGTTCTTC. Residues: CASSLEVVAGGYNEQFF. The rearrangement links TRBV5-1 to TRBJ2-1, with TRBD2 identical over 10 bases. Germline V CDR1 and CDR2: SGHRS, YFSETQ. After removal of 0 bases from V and 3 bases from J, the junction contained 6 bases not matched to a gene. The CDR3 is 17 residues long.

This clone has a single count. The chain recombines TRBV27 with TRBJ2-2, with TRBD1 matching over 10 bases. The CDR3 runs 16 residues. Germline V gives CDR1 MNHEY, CDR2 SMNVEV (reference sequence). The ends lost 6 bases at V and 7 bases at J; junction bases unmatched: 11. The CDR3 DNA sequence: TGTGCCAGCAGATCCCGGGACAGGGGTTCGGGCGGGGAGCTGTTTTTT. Its translation: CASRSRDRGSGGELFF.

The genes are TRBV15 and TRBJ1-5, with a possible D match to TRBD1 (6 bases). CDR1 and CDR2 from the germline V gene are LNHNV and YYDKDF (reference sequence). The CDR3 length is 15 residues. The ends were cut back, 5 bases at V and 0 bases at J, with 11 bases in the middle. Here the CDR3 DNA reads TGTGCCACCAGCTCACGACAGGTTAGCAATCAGCCCCAGCATTTT. It encodes CATSSRQVSNQPQHF.

The rearrangement joins TRBV2 to TRBJ1-2; 7 bases map to TRBD1. Germline V gene sequence: CDR1 SNHLY, CDR2 FYNNEI. The CDR3 contains 14 residues. The junction had 4 bases not matched to a gene; V was cut back by 2 bases and J by 4 bases. The CDR3 DNA reads as TGTGCCAGCAGTGAACAGGGGGGTCTCTATGGCTACACCTTC. Protein sequence: CASSEQGGLYGYTF. Looking up the rest from reference TRBV2 and TRBJ1-2 gives the full variable domain: EPEVTQTPSHQVTQMGQEVILRCVPISNHLYFYWYRQILGQKVEFLVSFYNNEISEKSEIFDDQFSVERPDGSNFTLKIRSTKLEDSAMYFCASSEQGGLYGYTFGSGTRLTVV.

This clone was detected only once. The chain recombines TRBV5-5 with TRBJ2-3; tentatively, D is TRBD1 (6 bases). The V end lost 3 bases, the J end lost 2 bases, and 13 bases lay between the germline ends. Looked up from germline, CDR1 is SGHKS and CDR2 is YYEKEE (reference sequence). The CDR3 sequence is 15 residues long. The CDR3: CASSSGVAHTDTQYF. For the CDR3, the DNA is TGTGCCAGCAGCTCAGGGGTAGCCCACACAGATACGCAGTATTTT.

This rearrangement joins TRBV6-5 to TRBJ2-1, with 8 bases aligning to TRBD2. Germline V gene lookup returns CDR1 MNHEY and CDR2 SVGAGI. The CDR3 has 11 residues. V was pared by 2 bases and J by 15 bases, with 3 bases of the junction left unmatched. This CDR3 reads CASSYRTSRFF. The DNA of the CDR3 is TGTGCCAGCAGTTACCGGACTAGCCGGTTCTTC.

Only one count was recorded for this clone. The V call is TRBV5-1, the J call TRBJ2-2; D is possibly TRBD2 (6 bases). V lost 1 base and J lost 5, with 9 bases in between. The V gene's germline CDR1 is SGHRS and CDR2 YFSETQ. CDR3 length equals 14 residues. The CDR3 here is CASSLIRGTGELFF. DNA for the CDR3: TGCGCCAGCAGCTTGATTCGGGGGACCGGGGAGCTGTTTTTT.